The clone carrying this T cell receptor (beta chain) was found a few times. The method was immunoSEQ multiplex PCR; TCRdb's version includes in-frame clones alone and lacks a portion of them. This sample has about 100,000 clones, with 87% found just once. This record belongs to a study of T cell responses to AZD1222 COVID-19 vaccine. Germline V gene lookup returns CDR1 MNHEY and CDR2 SMNVEV (reference sequence). V was shortened by 3 bases and J by 9 bases, with 14 bases between the two germline ends. The CDR3 contains 14 residues. The TCR was taken from an adult in good health. The sample here was peripheral blood, taken on day 0 of AZD1222 vaccination. The chain couples TRBV27 to TRBJ1-4; D is unclear. CDR3 protein: CASSFSGSQKKLFF. In DNA, the CDR3 is TGTGCCAGCAGTTTTAGCGGAAGTCAAAAAAAACTGTTTTTT.